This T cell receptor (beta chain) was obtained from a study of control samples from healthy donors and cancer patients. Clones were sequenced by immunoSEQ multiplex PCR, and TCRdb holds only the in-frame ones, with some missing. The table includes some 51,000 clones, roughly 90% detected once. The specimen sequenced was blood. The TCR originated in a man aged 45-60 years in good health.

CDR3 DNA sequence: TGTGCCAGCAGCCCCGAGGGACTGAACACTGAAGCTTTCTTT. Amino acids: CASSPEGLNTEAFF. The gene calls are TRBV9 and TRBJ1-1, with TRBD1 as a possible D gene (5 bases). V was shortened by 4 bases and J by 0 bases, with 10 bases between the two germline ends. This CDR3 spans 14 amino acids. CDR1 is SGDLS, CDR2 YYNGEE, per germline.